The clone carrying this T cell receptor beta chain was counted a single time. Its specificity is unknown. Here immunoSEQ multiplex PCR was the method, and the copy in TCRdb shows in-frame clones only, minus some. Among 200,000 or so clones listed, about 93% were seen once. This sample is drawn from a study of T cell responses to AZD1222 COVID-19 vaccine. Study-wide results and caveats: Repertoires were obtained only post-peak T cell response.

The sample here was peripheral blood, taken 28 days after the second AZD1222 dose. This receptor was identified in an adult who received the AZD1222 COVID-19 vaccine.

The CDR3 DNA sequence: TGTGCCATCAGTGGTGGGCAGGAATCCTACGAGCAGTACTTC. Translation: CAISGGQESYEQYF. J is TRBJ2-7 and V is TRBV10-3; no clear D gene. The CDR3 covers 14 residues. The V gene lost 4 bases and the J gene lost 1 base, with 11 bases spanning the gap. Germline lookup yields CDR1 ENHRY and CDR2 SYGVKD.